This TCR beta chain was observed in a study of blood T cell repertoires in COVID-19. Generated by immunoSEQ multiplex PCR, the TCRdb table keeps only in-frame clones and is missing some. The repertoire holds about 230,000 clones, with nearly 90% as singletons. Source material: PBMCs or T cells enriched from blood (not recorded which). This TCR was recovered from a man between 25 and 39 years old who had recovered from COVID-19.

The DNA of the CDR3 is TGCGCCAGCAGTACAGGACTAGCGGGACGGATTCAAGAGACCCAGTACTTC. Translation: CASSTGLAGRIQETQYF. V is TRBV5-1 and J is TRBJ2-5; 12 nucleotides align to TRBD2. The V segment lost 5 bases and the J segment 2 bases; nucleotides outside the gene matches: 10. The V gene's germline CDR1 is SGHRS and CDR2 YFSETQ. This CDR3 spans 17 amino acids.